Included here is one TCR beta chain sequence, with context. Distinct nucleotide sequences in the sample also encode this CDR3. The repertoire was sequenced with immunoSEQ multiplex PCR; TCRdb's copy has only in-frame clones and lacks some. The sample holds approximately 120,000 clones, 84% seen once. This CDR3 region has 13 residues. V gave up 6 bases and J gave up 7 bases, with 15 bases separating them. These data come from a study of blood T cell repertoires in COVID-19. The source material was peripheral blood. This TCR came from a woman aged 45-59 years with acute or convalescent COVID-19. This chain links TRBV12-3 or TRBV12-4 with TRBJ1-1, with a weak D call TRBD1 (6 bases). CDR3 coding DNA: TGTGCCAGCAGCCGAGCGGGGGACATTGAAGCTTTCTTT. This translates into CASSRAGDIEAFF.